The entry that follows covers one T cell receptor beta chain sequence. The sample belongs to a study of blood T cell repertoires in COVID-19. Overall study context: Samples taken during acute and convalescent COVID-19 were collected in the United States, Italy and Spain. Nucleic acid was either cDNA or gDNA, and it came from T cells, B-cell-depleted T cells, or PBMCs.

Per the authors' pipeline: Nucleated cell counts were estimated from reference gene primer amplification. Method: immunoSEQ multiplex PCR; TCRdb's copy keeps in-frame clones and lacks some. V and J calls and clone size are those listed in that table; D and trimming were worked out from the DNA. This sample has more than 70,000 clones, with roughly four fifths found just once. The length of the CDR3 is 14 residues. Trimming cost V 5 bases and J 0 bases, with 7 bases left between them. Germline-derived CDR1 and CDR2 are SNHLY and FYNNEI. This receptor was identified in a woman in her 70s with acute or convalescent COVID-19. The sequenced material came from peripheral blood. The chain combines TRBV2 with TRBJ2-2, with D maybe TRBD2 (6 bases). CDR3 sequence: CASSRTTNTGELFF. The CDR3 nucleotides are TGTGCCAGCAGTCGGACTACGAACACCGGGGAGCTGTTTTTT.